The 20 T cell receptor beta chains in this list originate from one sample, sequenced in a study of T-cell reconstitution after alpha-beta-depleted transplantation in children. Researchers prepared the TCRbeta library using unique molecular identifiers, the study reports. From the PCR reads, TCRdb called clonotypes with MiXCR, one entry per CDR3 protein. The sample holds about 240,000 distinct CDR3 sequences, roughly a quarter seen once. The sample in question was PBMCs, obtained before TCRalphabeta/CD19-depleted stem cell transplant. The receptors derive from a girl aged 2-10 years with Fanconi anemia, due to receive a stem cell transplant.

This clonotype was seen ten or more times. The chain has TRBV20-1 and TRBJ2-1; 11 bases align to TRBD2. CDR3 size: 14 residues. Trimming removed 1 base from V and 6 bases from J; junction bases left unmatched: 2. Germline values: CDR1 DFQATT, CDR2 SNEGSKA (reference sequence). For the CDR3, the DNA is TGCAGTGCTAGAGGACTAGCGGGGTTCAATGAGCAGTTCTTC. This sequence encodes CSARGLAGFNEQFF.

The V and J genes are TRBV2 and TRBJ2-3; no firm D call. CDR1 and CDR2 (germline): SNHLY, FYNNEI. This CDR3 region has 13 residues. V shed 2 bases and J shed 6 bases, with 9 bases lying between them. The CDR3 reads CASSEPSSDTQYF. CDR3 nucleotide sequence: TGTGCCAGCAGTGAACCGTCCTCGGATACGCAGTATTTT.

This clonotype has just a few counts. The CDR3 DNA sequence: TGTGCCAGCAGTTCCGCCGGACTAGCGGGAGTCGAGCAGTACTTC. The encoded protein is CASSSAGLAGVEQYF. The rearrangement links TRBV28 to TRBJ2-7; 13 positions match TRBD2. The J segment lost 6 bases and the V segment lost 4 bases, leaving 6 bases of the junction unmatched. The CDR3 loop spans 15 amino acids. Germline V gives CDR1 MDHEN, CDR2 SYDVKM.

V gene TRBV29-1 combines with J gene TRBJ2-1, with a possible D match to TRBD2 (5 bases). The CDR3 contains 15 residues. Germline CDR1 and CDR2: SQVTM and ANQGSEA. The ends were cut back, 1 base at V and 9 bases at J, with 19 bases in the middle. CDR3 sequence reads: CSVEAWTPGRGEQFF. CDR3 in DNA: TGCAGCGTTGAAGCTTGGACTCCTGGGCGAGGTGAGCAGTTCTTC.

This clonotype was counted at least ten times. The DNA for the CDR3 is TGCAGCGTTGTGGCCGGGACAGACTCCTACGAGCAGTACTTC. Translated: CSVVAGTDSYEQYF. V usage is TRBV29-1 and J usage is TRBJ2-7; 7 bases agree with TRBD1. The germline V gene encodes CDR1 SQVTM and CDR2 ANQGSEA. This CDR3 has 14 amino acids. V lost 4 bases to trimming and J lost 0 bases; unmatched junction nucleotides: 6.

There are many counts of this clonotype. The V gene is TRBV12-3 or TRBV12-4, the J gene TRBJ2-5; D assignment may be TRBD1 or TRBD2 (5 bases each). The CDR3 loop spans 14 amino acids. Trimming removed 7 bases from V and 1 base from J, with 13 bases in between. CDR3 in amino acids: CASTRDRSQETQYF. CDR3 nucleotides: TGTGCCAGCACCCGGGACCGCTCCCAAGAGACCCAGTACTTC.

This clonotype was picked up many times. The chain combines TRBV5-1 with TRBJ2-7; D is undetermined. The CDR3 has 14 amino acids. V shed 1 base and J shed 0 bases, with 8 bases lying between them. CDR1 SGHRS and CDR2 YFSETQ come from the germline V gene. The CDR3 reads CASSLSVSSYEQYF. The DNA of the CDR3 is TGCGCCAGCAGCTTGTCCGTGAGCTCCTACGAGCAGTACTTC. The variable domain in full, completed from reference TRBV5-1 and TRBJ2-7, reads KAGVTQTPRYLIKTRGQQVTLSCSPISGHRSVSWYQQTPGQGLQFLFEYFSETQRNKGNFPGRFSGRQFSNSRSEMNVSTLELGDSALYLCASSLSVSSYEQYFGPGTRLTVT.

This clonotype was observed at least ten times. The chain joins TRBV5-1 to TRBJ2-1, with 11 positions matching TRBD2. V lost 0 bases and J lost 8; bases outside the gene matches: 7. The CDR3 extends over 16 amino acids. Germline V CDR1 and CDR2: SGHRS, YFSETQ. CDR3 nucleotide sequence: TGCGCCAGCAGCTTGGTATCTAGCGGGGGGCTGCATGAGCAGTTCTTC. This codes for CASSLVSSGGLHEQFF.

The J gene is TRBJ2-7, the V gene TRBV7-2, with a tentative D call TRBD2 (7 bases). Germline V lookup: CDR1 SGHTA, CDR2 FQGNSA. The CDR3 runs 15 residues. The ends were cut back, 5 bases at V and 2 bases at J, with 16 bases in the middle. The CDR3 spells CASSEGGGRAYEQYF. The CDR3 coding sequence is TGTGCCAGCAGCGAGGGGGGGGGGCGCGCCTACGAGCAGTACTTC.

This clonotype was observed a few times. The J gene is TRBJ2-1, the V gene TRBV20-1; D ambiguous. Trimming cost V 4 bases and J 5 bases, with 9 bases left between them. Germline loops: CDR1 DFQATT, CDR2 SNEGSKA (reference sequence). CDR3 length: 12 amino acids. In nucleotides, the CDR3 is TGCAGTGCTACACCAATGAACAATGAGCAGTTCTTC. Translation: CSATPMNNEQFF.

The V gene is TRBV20-1, the J gene TRBJ1-2; 8 nucleotides match TRBD1. Trimming removed 3 bases from V and 5 bases from J; junction bases left unmatched: 8. This CDR3 is 14 amino acids long. Germline CDR1 and CDR2: DFQATT and SNEGSKA (reference sequence). The CDR3 DNA is TGCAGTGCTAGGCCCACAGGGGGTGGATATGGCTACACCTTC. This codes for CSARPTGGGYGYTF.

This clonotype was observed many times. The chain couples TRBV10-3 to TRBJ2-1, with TRBD1 identical over 7 bases. The V gene end was trimmed by 6 bases and the J gene end by 3 bases; junction bases not matched to a gene: 5. CDR1 and CDR2 from the germline V gene are ENHRY and SYGVKD. The CDR3 is made up of 14 amino acids. CDR3 loop: CAISLDRDYNEQFF. The CDR3 DNA follows: TGTGCCATCAGCCTAGACAGGGACTACAATGAGCAGTTCTTC.

This clonotype was recorded once. This rearrangement joins TRBV12-3 or TRBV12-4 to TRBJ1-1; 8 positions agree with TRBD1. The V and J ends lost 5 bases and 5 bases, in that order; junction bases with no gene match: 7. CDR3 length: 14 residues. CDR3 sequence reads: CASSPRTGRTEAFF. The CDR3 DNA reads TGTGCCAGCAGTCCGCGGACAGGGAGGACTGAAGCTTTCTTT.

V and J are TRBV12-3 or TRBV12-4 and TRBJ1-5; the D gene is possibly TRBD1 (6 bases). Trimming cost V 3 bases and J 0 bases, with 9 bases left between them. The CDR3 loop spans 15 amino acids. CDR3: CASSLAGHSNQPQHF. As DNA, the CDR3 is TGTGCCAGCAGTTTGGCGGGACATAGCAATCAGCCCCAGCATTTT.

Turning to this clonotype: A read error may account for a junction end that differs from germline. The CDR3 DNA sequence: TGTGCCAGCAGCTCAGAACGATCGACTAGCGCCAGCGAATTT. Translated, it gives CASSSERSTSASEF. The chain couples TRBV4-2 to TRBJ2-3; 8 bases match TRBD2. The CDR3 is made up of 14 amino acids. Germline V gives CDR1 LGHNA, CDR2 YNFKEQ.

As to this clonotype: A single base separates this from a much larger clone, so it may be a read error. The chain couples TRBV29-1 to TRBJ2-7; TRBD2 is a possible D gene (5 bases). Germline values: CDR1 SQVTM, CDR2 ANQGSEA. CDR3 length equals 13 residues. The CDR3 loop is CSVAETGDYGQYF. DNA of the CDR3: TGCAGCGTTGCGGAGACTGGCGACTACGGGCAGTACTTC.

The J gene is TRBJ2-1, the V gene TRBV20-1; 7 bases line up with TRBD2. Germline CDR1 reads DFQATT; CDR2 reads SNEGSKA (reference sequence). The CDR3 has 16 amino acids. Germline trimming cut 2 bases from V and 0 bases from J; bases unmatched to any gene: 7. CDR3 residues: CSARLQAGRSYNEQFF. In DNA, the CDR3 is TGCAGTGCTAGACTCCAAGCGGGGCGCTCCTACAATGAGCAGTTCTTC.

The V call is TRBV28, the J call TRBJ1-4; 9 bases align to TRBD1. With 7 bases clipped from V and 8 bases from J, the junction kept 8 bases outside the gene matches. CDR3 length: 14 amino acids. The germline V gene encodes CDR1 MDHEN and CDR2 SYDVKM. CDR3 protein: CASNNRGREEKLFF. Here the CDR3 DNA reads TGTGCCAGCAACAACAGGGGGCGCGAGGAAAAACTGTTTTTT.

This clonotype showed up many times. J is TRBJ2-1 and V is TRBV29-1; 11 nucleotides agree with TRBD2. CDR1 SQVTM and CDR2 ANQGSEA come from the germline V gene. V trimming: 7 bases; J trimming: 7 bases; junction bases outside the gene matches: 0. The CDR3 is 11 amino acids. The CDR3 region is CSGTSGNEQFF. The CDR3, as DNA: TGCAGCGGGACTAGCGGGAATGAGCAGTTCTTC.

V is TRBV24-1 and J is TRBJ2-2; 11 bases match TRBD1. The CDR3 covers 17 residues. Trimming at V came to 5 bases and at J to 4 bases, leaving 8 bases not matched to a gene. Germline V CDR1 and CDR2: KGHDR, SFDVKD. The CDR3 here is CATSGYPDRGRTGELFF. In DNA, the CDR3 is TGTGCCACCAGTGGCTATCCGGACAGGGGGCGCACCGGGGAGCTGTTTTTT.